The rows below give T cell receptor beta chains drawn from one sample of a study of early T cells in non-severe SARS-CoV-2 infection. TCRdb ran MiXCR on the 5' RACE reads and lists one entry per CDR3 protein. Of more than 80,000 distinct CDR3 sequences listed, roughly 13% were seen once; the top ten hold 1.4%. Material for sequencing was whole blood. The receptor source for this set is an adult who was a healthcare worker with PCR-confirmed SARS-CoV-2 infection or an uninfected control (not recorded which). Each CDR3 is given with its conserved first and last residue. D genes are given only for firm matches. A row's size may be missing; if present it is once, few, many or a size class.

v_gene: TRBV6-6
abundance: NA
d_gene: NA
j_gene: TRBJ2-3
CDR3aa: CASSVGLTDTQYF
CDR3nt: TGTGCCAGCAGCGTAGGGCTCACAGATACGCAGTATTTT

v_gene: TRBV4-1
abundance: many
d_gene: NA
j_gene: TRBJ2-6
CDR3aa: CASRPSGANVLTF
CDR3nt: TGCGCCAGCCGGCCCTCTGGGGCCAACGTCCTGACTTTC

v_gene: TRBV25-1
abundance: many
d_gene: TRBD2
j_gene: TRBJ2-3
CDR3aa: CASSGGGVGDTQYF
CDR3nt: TGTGCCAGCAGTGGCGGGGGGGTAGGAGATACGCAGTATTTT

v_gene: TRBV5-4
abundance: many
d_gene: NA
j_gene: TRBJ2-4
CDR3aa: CASSRGPLAKNIQYF
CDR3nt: TGTGCCAGCAGCCGTGGGCCATTAGCCAAAAACATTCAGTACTTC

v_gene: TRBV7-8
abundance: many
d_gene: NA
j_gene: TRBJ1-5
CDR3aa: CASSLWAVPGQPQHF
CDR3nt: TGTGCCAGCAGCTTATGGGCGGTACCGGGACAGCCCCAGCATTTT

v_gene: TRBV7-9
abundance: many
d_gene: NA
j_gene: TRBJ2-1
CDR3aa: CASSLQEVTDEQFF
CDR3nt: TGTGCCAGCAGCTTACAGGAGGTAACCGATGAGCAGTTCTTC

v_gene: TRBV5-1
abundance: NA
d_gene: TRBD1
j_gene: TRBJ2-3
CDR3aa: CASSLAQGADTQYF
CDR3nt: TGCGCCAGCAGCTTGGCCCAGGGGGCAGATACGCAGTATTTT

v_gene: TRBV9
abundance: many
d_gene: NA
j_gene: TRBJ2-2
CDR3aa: CASSVGPGLNTGELFF
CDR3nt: TGTGCCAGCAGCGTAGGACCGGGACTTAACACCGGGGAGCTGTTTTTT

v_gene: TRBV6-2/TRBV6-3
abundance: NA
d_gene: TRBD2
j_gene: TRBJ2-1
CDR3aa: CASSWGGLGEQFF
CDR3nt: TGTGCCAGCAGTTGGGGGGGGTTAGGTGAGCAGTTCTTC

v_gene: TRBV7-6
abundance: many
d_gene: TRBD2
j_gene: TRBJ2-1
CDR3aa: CASSFSGGSEQFF
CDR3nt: TGTGCCAGCAGCTTCTCGGGGGGTAGTGAGCAGTTCTTC

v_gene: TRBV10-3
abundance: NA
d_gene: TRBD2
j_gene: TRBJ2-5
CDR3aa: CAIRTSGGQETQYF
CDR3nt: TGTGCCATCAGGACTAGCGGGGGGCAAGAGACCCAGTACTTC

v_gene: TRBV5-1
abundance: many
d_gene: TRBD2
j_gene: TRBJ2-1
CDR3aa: CASSSAGTSGGFNEQFF
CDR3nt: TGCGCCAGCAGCTCCGCGGGGACTAGCGGGGGATTCAATGAGCAGTTCTTC

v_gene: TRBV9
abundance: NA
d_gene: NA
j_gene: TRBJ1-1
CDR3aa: CASRGRGTRELKLFF
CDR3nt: TGTGCCAGCAGAGGGAGGGGGACCAGGGAACTGAAGCTTTTCTTT

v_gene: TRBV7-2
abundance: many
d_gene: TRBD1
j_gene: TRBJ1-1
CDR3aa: CASSLPPPSRGQVNTEAFF
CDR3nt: TGTGCCAGCAGCTTACCGCCCCCTTCCCGGGGACAGGTCAACACTGAAGCTTTCTTT

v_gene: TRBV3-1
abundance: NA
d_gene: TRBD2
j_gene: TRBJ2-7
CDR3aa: CASSRGLEPYEQYF
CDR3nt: TGTGCCAGCAGCCGCGGACTAGAGCCCTACGAGCAGTACTTC

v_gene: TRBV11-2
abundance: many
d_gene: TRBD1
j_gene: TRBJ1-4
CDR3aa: CASSSRQGRKATNEKLFF
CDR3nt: TGTGCCAGCAGCAGCCGACAGGGCCGTAAAGCAACTAATGAAAAACTGTTTTTT

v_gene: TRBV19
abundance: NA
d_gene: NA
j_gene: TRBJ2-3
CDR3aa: CASNMDRRGDTQYF
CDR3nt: TGTGCCAGTAACATGGATCGGAGAGGAGATACGCAGTATTTT

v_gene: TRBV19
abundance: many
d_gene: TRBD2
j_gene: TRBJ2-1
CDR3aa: CASKTAGGTYNEQFF
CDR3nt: TGTGCCAGTAAGACAGCGGGGGGCACCTACAATGAGCAGTTCTTC

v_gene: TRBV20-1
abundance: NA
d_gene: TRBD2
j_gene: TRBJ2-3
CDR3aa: CSAPGTSGPYTDTQYF
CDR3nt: TGCAGTGCACCCGGGACTAGCGGGCCTTACACAGATACGCAGTATTTT

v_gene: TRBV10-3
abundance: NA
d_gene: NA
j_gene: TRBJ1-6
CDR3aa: CAIRGTDNSPLHF
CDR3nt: TGTGCCATCAGGGGGACGGATAATTCACCCCTCCACTTT

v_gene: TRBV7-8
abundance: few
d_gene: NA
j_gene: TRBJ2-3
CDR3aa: CASSGSGGLVTDTQYF
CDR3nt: TGTGCCAGCAGCGGTAGCGGCGGACTTGTCACAGATACGCAGTATTTT

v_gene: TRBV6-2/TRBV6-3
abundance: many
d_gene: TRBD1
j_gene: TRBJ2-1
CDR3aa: CASKQGDGNEQFF
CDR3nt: TGTGCCAGCAAACAGGGGGACGGCAATGAGCAGTTCTTC

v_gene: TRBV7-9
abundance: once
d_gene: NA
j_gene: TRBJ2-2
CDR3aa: CASSRVTGELFF
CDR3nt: TGTGCCAGCAGCAGGGTTACCGGGGAGCTGTTTTTT

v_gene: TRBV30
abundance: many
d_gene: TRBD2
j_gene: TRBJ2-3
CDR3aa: CAWSYSEAGSDTQYF
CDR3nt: TGTGCCTGGAGTTACTCGGAAGCGGGGTCAGATACGCAGTATTTT

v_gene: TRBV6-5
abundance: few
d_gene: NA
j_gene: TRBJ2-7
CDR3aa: CASSSPGEARRGYEQYF
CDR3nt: TGTGCCAGCAGTTCCCCCGGGGAAGCCCGGAGAGGATACGAGCAGTACTTC

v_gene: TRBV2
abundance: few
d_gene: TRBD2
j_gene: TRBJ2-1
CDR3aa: CASSVSGGAPGKNEQFF
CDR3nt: TGTGCCAGCAGTGTGAGCGGGGGGGCCCCCGGGAAGAATGAGCAGTTCTTC

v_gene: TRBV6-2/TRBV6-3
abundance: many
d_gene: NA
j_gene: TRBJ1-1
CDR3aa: CASSYAFGRDAFF
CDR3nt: TGTGCCAGCAGTTACGCTTTCGGGCGGGATGCTTTCTTT

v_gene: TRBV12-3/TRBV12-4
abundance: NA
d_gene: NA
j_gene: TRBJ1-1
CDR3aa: CASSRRAAALFTEAFF
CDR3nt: TGTGCCAGCAGCCGGAGGGCAGCGGCCCTTTTCACTGAAGCTTTCTTT

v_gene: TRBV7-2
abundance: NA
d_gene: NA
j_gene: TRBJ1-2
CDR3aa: CASSFDVGGYTF
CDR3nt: TGTGCCAGCAGCTTTGATGTTGGCGGCTACACCTTC

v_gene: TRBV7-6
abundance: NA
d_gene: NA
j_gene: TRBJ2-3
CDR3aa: CASSRPYTQYF
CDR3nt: TGTGCCAGCAGTAGACCCTATACGCAGTATTTT

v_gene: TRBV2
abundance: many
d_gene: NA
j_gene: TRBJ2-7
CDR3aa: CASSEQGPSGEQYF
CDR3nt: TGTGCCAGCAGTGAGCAAGGCCCCAGCGGCGAGCAGTACTTC

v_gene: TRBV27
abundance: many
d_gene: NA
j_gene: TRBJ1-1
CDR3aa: CASSLYPRNTEAFF
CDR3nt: TGTGCCAGCAGTTTATATCCGAGAAACACTGAAGCTTTCTTT

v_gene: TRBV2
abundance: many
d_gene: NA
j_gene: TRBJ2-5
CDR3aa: CASERGAQTQYF
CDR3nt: TGTGCCAGCGAACGGGGCGCTCAGACCCAGTACTTC

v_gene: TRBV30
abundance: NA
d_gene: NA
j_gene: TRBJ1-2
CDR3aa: CACPEQGGYGYTF
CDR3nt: TGTGCCTGCCCTGAACAGGGCGGCTATGGCTACACCTTC

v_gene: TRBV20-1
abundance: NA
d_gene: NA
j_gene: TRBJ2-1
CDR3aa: CSALTRQEFSYNEQFF
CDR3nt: TGCAGTGCTCTAACCCGACAGGAATTTTCCTACAATGAGCAGTTCTTC

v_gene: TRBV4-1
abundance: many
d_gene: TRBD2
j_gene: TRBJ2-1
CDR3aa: CASSLGLTSGGNSRKFF
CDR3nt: TGCGCCAGCAGCCTAGGGTTGACTAGCGGGGGGAACAGTCGTAAGTTCTTC

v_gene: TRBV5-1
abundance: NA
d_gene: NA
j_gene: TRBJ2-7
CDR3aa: CASSLSPRIYEQYF
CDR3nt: TGCGCCAGCAGCTTGAGTCCTAGAATCTACGAGCAGTACTTC

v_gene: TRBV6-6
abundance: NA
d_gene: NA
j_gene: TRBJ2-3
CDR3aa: CASSPRGDPTDTQYF
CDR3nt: TGTGCCAGCAGCCCTAGGGGGGATCCCACAGATACGCAGTATTTT

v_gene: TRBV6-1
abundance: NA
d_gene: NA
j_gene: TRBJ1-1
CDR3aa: CASSAGWWGTEAFF
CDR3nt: TGTGCCAGCAGTGCAGGGTGGTGGGGGACTGAAGCTTTCTTT

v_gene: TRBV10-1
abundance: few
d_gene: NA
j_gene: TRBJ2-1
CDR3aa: CASSESWRVGSNEQFF
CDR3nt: TGCGCCAGCAGTGAGTCATGGAGGGTCGGGAGCAATGAACAGTTCTTC

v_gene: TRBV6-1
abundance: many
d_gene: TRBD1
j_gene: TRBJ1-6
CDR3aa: CASNLSSQGGSYNSPLHF
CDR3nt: TGTGCCAGCAATTTATCTTCACAGGGGGGAAGCTATAATTCACCCCTCCACTTT

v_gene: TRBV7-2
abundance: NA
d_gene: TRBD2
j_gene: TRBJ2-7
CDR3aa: CASSLFLPPAGGGNEQYF
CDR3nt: TGTGCCAGCAGCTTATTCCTCCCCCCAGCGGGGGGTGGAAACGAGCAGTACTTC

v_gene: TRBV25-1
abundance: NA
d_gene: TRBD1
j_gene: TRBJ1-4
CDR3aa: CASSALGNRGAEKLFF
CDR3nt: TGTGCCAGCAGTGCCCTCGGAAACAGGGGGGCGGAAAAACTGTTTTTT

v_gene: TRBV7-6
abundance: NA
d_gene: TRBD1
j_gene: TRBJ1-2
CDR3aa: CASSLSDRGLNYGYTF
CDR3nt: TGTGCCAGCAGCTTATCCGACAGGGGGCTGAACTATGGCTACACCTTC

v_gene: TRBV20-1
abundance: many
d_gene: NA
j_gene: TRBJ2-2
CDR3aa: CSARTRGITGELFF
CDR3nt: TGCAGTGCTCGGACTAGGGGGATCACCGGGGAGCTGTTTTTT

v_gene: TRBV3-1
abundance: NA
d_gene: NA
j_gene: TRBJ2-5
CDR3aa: CASSLRGETQYF
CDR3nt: TGTGCCAGCAGCCTAAGGGGAGAGACCCAGTACTTC

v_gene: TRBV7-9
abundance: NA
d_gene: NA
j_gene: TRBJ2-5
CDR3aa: CASSPGEQRETQYF
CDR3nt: TGTGCCAGCAGCCCGGGGGAACAGCGAGAGACCCAGTACTTC

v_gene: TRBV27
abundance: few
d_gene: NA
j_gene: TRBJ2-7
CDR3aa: CASSRRQGGIEQYF
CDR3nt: TGTGCCAGCAGTCGCCGACAGGGAGGGATTGAGCAGTACTTC

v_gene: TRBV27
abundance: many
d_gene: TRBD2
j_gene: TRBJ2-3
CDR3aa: CASRLLAGGPYTQYF
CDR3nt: TGTGCCAGCAGGCTACTAGCGGGGGGGCCATATACGCAGTATTTT

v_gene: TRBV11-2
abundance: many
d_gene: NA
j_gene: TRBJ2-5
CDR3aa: CASSLSGLQYF
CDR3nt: TGTGCCAGCAGCTTATCAGGGTTGCAGTACTTC

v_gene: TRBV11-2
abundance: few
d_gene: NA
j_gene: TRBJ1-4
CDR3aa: CASSLTGGRKLFF
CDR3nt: TGTGCCAGCAGCTTAACGGGGGGACGAAAACTGTTTTTT

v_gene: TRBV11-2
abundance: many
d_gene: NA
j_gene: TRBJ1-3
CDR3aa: CASSLVTTNSGNTIYF
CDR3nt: TGTGCCAGCAGCTTAGTCACCACGAACTCTGGAAACACCATATATTTT